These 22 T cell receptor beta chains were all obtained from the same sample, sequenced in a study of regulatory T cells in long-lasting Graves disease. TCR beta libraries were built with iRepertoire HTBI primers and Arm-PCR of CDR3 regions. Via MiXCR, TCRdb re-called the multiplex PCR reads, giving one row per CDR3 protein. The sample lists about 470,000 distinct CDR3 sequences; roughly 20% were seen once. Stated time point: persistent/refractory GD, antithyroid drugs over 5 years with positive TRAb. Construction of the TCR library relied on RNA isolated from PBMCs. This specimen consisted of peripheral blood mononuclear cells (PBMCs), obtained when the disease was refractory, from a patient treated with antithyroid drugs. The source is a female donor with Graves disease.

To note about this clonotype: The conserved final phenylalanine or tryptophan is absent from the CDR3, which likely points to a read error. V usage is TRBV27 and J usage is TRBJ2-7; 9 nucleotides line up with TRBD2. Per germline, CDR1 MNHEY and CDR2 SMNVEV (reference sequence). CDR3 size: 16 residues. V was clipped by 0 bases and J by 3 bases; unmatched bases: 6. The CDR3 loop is CASSLSLAGNFYEQYS. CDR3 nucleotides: TGTGCCAGCAGTTTATCTCTAGCGGGAAATTTCTACGAGCAGTACTCC.

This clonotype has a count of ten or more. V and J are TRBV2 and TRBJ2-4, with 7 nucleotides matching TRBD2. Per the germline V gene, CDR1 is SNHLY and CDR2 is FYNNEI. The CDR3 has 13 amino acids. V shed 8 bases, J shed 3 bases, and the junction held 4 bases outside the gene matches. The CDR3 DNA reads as TGTGCCAGCTTTGAGCGGGACAAAAACATTCAGTACTTC. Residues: CASFERDKNIQYF. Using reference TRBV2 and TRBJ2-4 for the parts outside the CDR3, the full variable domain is EPEVTQTPSHQVTQMGQEVILRCVPISNHLYFYWYRQILGQKVEFLVSFYNNEISEKSEIFDDQFSVERPDGSNFTLKIRSTKLEDSAMYFCASFERDKNIQYFGAGTRLSVL.

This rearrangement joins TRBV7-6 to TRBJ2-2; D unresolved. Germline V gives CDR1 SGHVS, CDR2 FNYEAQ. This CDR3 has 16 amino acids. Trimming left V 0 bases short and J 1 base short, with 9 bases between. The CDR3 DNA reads TGTGCCAGCAGCTTAGCCGCAAGCTTGAACACCGGGGAGCTGTTTTTT. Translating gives CASSLAASLNTGELFF.

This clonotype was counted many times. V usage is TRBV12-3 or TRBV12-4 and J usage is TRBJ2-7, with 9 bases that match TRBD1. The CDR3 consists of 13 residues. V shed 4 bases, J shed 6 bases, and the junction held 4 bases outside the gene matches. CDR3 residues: CASSWDRDSEQYF. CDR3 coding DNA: TGTGCCAGCAGTTGGGACAGGGATAGCGAGCAGTACTTC.

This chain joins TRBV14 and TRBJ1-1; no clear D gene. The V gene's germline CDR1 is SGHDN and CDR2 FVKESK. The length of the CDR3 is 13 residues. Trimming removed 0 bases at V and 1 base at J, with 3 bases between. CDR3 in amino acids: CASSQDENTEAFF. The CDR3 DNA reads TGTGCCAGCAGCCAAGATGAGAACACTGAAGCTTTCTTT.

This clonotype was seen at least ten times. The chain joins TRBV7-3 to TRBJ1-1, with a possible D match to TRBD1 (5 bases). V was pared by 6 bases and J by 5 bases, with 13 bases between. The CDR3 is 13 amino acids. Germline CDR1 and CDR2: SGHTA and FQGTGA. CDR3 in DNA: TGTGCCAGCAGTCAAATGGGGGGGACTGAAGCTTTCTTT. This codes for CASSQMGGTEAFF.

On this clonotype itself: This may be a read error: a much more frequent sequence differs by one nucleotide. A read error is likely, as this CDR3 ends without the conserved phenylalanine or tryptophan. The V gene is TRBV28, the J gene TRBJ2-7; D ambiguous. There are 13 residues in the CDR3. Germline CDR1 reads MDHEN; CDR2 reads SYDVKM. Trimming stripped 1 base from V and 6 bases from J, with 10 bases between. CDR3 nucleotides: TGTGCCAGCAGTTTATTTGGCTCGGCCGAGCAGTACTAC. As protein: CASSLFGSAEQYY.

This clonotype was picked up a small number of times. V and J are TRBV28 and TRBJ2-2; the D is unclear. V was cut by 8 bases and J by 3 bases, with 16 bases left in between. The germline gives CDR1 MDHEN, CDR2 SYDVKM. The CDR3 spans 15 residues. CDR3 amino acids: CASGRSPRDTGELFF. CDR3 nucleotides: TGTGCCAGCGGAAGGTCCCCTAGGGACACCGGGGAGCTGTTTTTT.

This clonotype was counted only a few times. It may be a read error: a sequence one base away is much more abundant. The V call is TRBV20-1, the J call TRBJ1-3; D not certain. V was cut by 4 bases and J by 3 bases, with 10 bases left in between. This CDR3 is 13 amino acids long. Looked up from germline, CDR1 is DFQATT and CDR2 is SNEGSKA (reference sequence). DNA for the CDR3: TGCAGTGCTACGGGCAGAAATGGAAACACCATATATTTT. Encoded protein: CSATGRNGNTIYF.

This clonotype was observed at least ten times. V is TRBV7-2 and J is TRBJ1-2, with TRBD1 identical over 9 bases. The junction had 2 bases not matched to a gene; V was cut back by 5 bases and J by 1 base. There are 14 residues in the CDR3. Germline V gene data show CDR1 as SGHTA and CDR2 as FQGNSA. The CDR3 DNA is TGTGCCAGCAGCGGACAGGGGAGTAACTATGGCTACACCTTC. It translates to CASSGQGSNYGYTF.

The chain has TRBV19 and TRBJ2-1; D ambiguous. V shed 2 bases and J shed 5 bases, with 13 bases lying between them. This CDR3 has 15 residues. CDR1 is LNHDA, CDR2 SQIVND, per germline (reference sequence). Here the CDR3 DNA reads TGTGCCAGTAGTATATCCGGCCAGCAGCACAATGAGCAGTTCTTC. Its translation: CASSISGQQHNEQFF.

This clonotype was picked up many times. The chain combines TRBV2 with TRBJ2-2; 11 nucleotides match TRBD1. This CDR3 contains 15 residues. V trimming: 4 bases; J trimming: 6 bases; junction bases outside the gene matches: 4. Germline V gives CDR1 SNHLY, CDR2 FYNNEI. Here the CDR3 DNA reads TGTGCCAGCAGTGGGACAGGGGGCGCGTCCGGGGAGCTGTTTTTT. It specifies CASSGTGGASGELFF.

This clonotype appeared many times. The CDR3 region is CASRPGRNTEAFF. As DNA, the CDR3 is TGTGCCAGCAGACCGGGACGGAACACTGAAGCTTTCTTT. The rearrangement uses TRBV27 and TRBJ1-1; possibly TRBD1 for D (5 bases). This CDR3 comprises 13 residues. Germline values: CDR1 MNHEY, CDR2 SMNVEV (reference sequence). V lost 6 bases and J 1 base, leaving 9 bases between the germline ends.

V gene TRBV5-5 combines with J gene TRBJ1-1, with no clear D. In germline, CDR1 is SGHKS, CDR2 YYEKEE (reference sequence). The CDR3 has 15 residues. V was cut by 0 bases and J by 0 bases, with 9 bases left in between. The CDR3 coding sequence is TGTGCCAGCAGCTTGGCGGCGAAATTGAACACTGAAGCTTTCTTT. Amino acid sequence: CASSLAAKLNTEAFF. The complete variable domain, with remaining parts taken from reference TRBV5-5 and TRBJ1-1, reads DAGVTQSPTHLIKTRGQQVTLRCSPISGHKSVSWYQQVLGQGPQFIFQYYEKEERGRGNFPDRFSARQFPNYSSELNVNALLLGDSALYLCASSLAAKLNTEAFFGQGTRLTVV.

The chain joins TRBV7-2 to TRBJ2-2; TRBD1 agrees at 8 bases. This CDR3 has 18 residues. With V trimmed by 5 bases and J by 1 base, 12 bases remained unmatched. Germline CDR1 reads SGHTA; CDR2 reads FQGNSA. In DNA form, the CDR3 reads TGTGCCAGCAGCCGAACAAGGACAGGGTTCGGGAACACCGGGGAGCTGTTTTTT. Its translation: CASSRTRTGFGNTGELFF.

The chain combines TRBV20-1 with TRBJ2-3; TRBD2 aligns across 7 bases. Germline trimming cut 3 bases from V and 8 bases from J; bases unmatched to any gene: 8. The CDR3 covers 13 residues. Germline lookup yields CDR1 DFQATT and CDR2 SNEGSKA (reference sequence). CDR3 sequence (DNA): TGCAGTGCTAGCGATCATGGGGAGGGTACGCAGTATTTT. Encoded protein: CSASDHGEGTQYF.

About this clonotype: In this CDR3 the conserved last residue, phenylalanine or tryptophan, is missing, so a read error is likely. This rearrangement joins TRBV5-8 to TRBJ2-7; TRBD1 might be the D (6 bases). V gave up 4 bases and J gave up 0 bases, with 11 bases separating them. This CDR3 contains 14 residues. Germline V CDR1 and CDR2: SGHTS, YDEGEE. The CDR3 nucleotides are TGTGCCAGCAGCCTCCGGACAGCCTCCTACGAGCAGTACTCC. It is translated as CASSLRTASYEQYS.

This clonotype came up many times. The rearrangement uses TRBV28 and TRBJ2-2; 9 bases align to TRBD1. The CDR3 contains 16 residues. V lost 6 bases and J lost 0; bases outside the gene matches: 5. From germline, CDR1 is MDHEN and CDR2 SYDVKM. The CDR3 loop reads CASRLRQGANTGELFF. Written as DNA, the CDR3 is TGTGCCAGCAGATTGAGACAGGGGGCGAACACCGGGGAGCTGTTTTTT.

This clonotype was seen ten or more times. The CDR3 bases are TGCAGAGAGGGGCTAGCGGGCACCGGGGAGCTGTTTTTT. It translates to CREGLAGTGELFF. V gene TRBV29-1 combines with J gene TRBJ2-2, with 8 nucleotides matching TRBD2. This CDR3 has 13 amino acids. The germline V gene encodes CDR1 SQVTM and CDR2 ANQGSEA.

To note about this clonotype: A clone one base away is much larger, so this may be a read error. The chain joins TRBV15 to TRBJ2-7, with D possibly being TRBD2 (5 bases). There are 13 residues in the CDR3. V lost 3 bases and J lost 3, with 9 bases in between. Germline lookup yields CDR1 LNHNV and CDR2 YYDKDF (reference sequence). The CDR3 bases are TGTGCCACCAGCAGGGACGGGGACTACGAGCAGTACTTC. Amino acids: CATSRDGDYEQYF.

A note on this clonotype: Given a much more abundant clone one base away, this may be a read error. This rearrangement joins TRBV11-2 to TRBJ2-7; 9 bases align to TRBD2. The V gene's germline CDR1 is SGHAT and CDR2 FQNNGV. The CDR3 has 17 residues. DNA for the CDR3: TGTACCAGCAGCTTAGGCCGCGGGAGGGGGAGCTCCTACGAGCAGTACTTC. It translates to CTSSLGRGRGSSYEQYF.

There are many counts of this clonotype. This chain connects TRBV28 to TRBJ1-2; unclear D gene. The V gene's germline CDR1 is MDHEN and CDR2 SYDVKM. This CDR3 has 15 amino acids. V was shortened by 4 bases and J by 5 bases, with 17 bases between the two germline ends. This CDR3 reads CASSWSLTPGYGYTF. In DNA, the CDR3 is TGTGCCAGCAGTTGGTCACTAACCCCAGGATATGGCTACACCTTC.